Below are 24 T cell receptor beta chains sequenced from a single sample in a study of blood T cells in healthy people across ages. A sample-barcoded 5' primer and a J-beta primer mix were used in a second PCR of roughly 7 to 12 cycles. MiXCR, applied by TCRdb to the 5' RACE reads, yields one record per CDR3 protein. The sample carries some 1.4 million distinct CDR3 sequences, 42% recorded once. Specimen: blood. These receptor sequences come from a young woman in good health.

The rearrangement uses TRBV11-2 and TRBJ1-1; 8 nucleotides line up with TRBD1. V lost 4 bases to trimming and J lost 6 bases; unmatched junction nucleotides: 13. The length of the CDR3 is 16 residues. Germline lookup yields CDR1 SGHAT and CDR2 FQNNGV. CDR3 bases: TGTGCCAGCAGCTCCTTCAGGACAGGGATTGTCTCTGAAGCTTTCTTT. This gives the protein CASSSFRTGIVSEAFF.

The V gene is TRBV6-1, the J gene TRBJ2-1; D unclear. The CDR3 is 14 residues long. Germline values: CDR1 MNHNS, CDR2 SASEGT. Trimming pared 4 bases from V and 8 bases from J, leaving 15 bases between. The chain's CDR3 is CASSAPPVTHEQFF. The CDR3 DNA follows: TGTGCCAGCAGTGCCCCCCCCGTAACCCATGAGCAGTTCTTC.

On this clonotype: A junction end diverges from the germline sequence, so it may reflect a read error. The V call is TRBV9, the J call TRBJ1-6; 9 nucleotides agree with TRBD1. Germline CDR1 SGDLS, CDR2 YYNGEE. The CDR3 runs to 13 residues. CDR3 DNA sequence: TGTGCCAGCGGGACAGGGAATAATTCACCCTTCCACTTT. The encoded protein is CASGTGNNSPFHF.

The chain is built from TRBV9 and TRBJ2-2; TRBD2 agrees at 7 bases. The V gene's germline CDR1 is SGDLS and CDR2 YYNGEE. V lost 0 bases to trimming and J lost 1 base; unmatched junction nucleotides: 3. CDR3 size: 16 residues. This chain's CDR3 is CASSVDLAVNTGELFF. The DNA of the CDR3 is TGTGCCAGCAGCGTAGATCTAGCGGTGAACACCGGGGAGCTGTTTTTT.

The rearrangement uses TRBV7-2 and TRBJ2-7, with 14 positions matching TRBD2. Germline V gene lookup returns CDR1 SGHTA and CDR2 FQGNSA. V shed 1 base, J shed 1 base, and the junction held 3 bases outside the gene matches. The CDR3 length is 17 residues. The CDR3: CASSLGGLAGASYEQYF. CDR3 nucleotides: TGTGCCAGCAGCTTAGGGGGACTAGCGGGAGCGTCCTACGAGCAGTACTTC.

The chain joins TRBV7-2 to TRBJ1-1, with no clear D. The CDR3 spans 13 residues. The ends were cut back, 4 bases at V and 6 bases at J, with 12 bases in the middle. Germline V lookup: CDR1 SGHTA, CDR2 FQGNSA. The CDR3 protein is CASSSGMVAEAFF. The DNA for the CDR3 is TGTGCCAGCAGCTCGGGTATGGTGGCTGAAGCTTTCTTT.

This sequence joins TRBV2 and TRBJ1-5, with a tentative D call TRBD1 (5 bases). V was pared by 1 base and J by 6 bases, with 13 bases between. Looked up from germline, CDR1 is SNHLY and CDR2 is FYNNEI. The CDR3 runs to 15 residues. CDR3 region: CASSEGSGFLQPQHF. The CDR3 nucleotides are TGTGCCAGCAGTGAAGGGTCAGGGTTTCTTCAGCCCCAGCATTTT.

This clonotype showed up many times. The rearrangement joins TRBV10-3 to TRBJ2-7; 9 bases map to TRBD1. This CDR3 has 13 residues. The germline gives CDR1 ENHRY, CDR2 SYGVKD. V lost 8 bases to trimming and J lost 3 bases; unmatched junction nucleotides: 5. CDR3 residues: CAIAGQGGYEQYF. The CDR3 nucleotides read TGTGCCATCGCGGGACAGGGAGGCTACGAGCAGTACTTC.

This clonotype was detected only a few times. The chain is built from TRBV5-1 and TRBJ2-3; D is unclear. CDR1 is SGHRS, CDR2 YFSETQ, per germline. V was clipped by 4 bases and J by 5 bases, with 11 bases between them. The CDR3 is 13 amino acids. The CDR3 spells CASSQYSRDTQYF. The CDR3 DNA is TGCGCCAGCAGCCAATACAGTCGAGATACGCAGTATTTT.

This chain uses TRBV4-1 with TRBJ2-1; no reliable D call. V was cut by 1 base and J by 3 bases, with 13 bases left in between. Germline V gene lookup returns CDR1 MGHRA and CDR2 YSYEKL. The CDR3 sequence is 16 residues long. In DNA, the CDR3 is TGCGCCAGCAGCCAAGTGTCCCGAAATGGCTACAATGAGCAGTTCTTC. Its translation: CASSQVSRNGYNEQFF.

This clonotype was counted only a few times. CDR3 DNA sequence: TGTGCCACCAGGCCAAGTGGCGGGAGCAACGAGCAGTACTTC. Its translation is CATRPSGGSNEQYF. The rearrangement links TRBV15 to TRBJ2-7; TRBD2 aligns across 7 bases. The CDR3 is made up of 14 amino acids. Germline V gene sequence: CDR1 LNHNV, CDR2 YYDKDF (reference sequence). The J segment lost 5 bases and the V segment lost 6 bases, leaving 10 bases of the junction unmatched.

Notes on this clonotype: A read error is possible here, since a much larger clone lies one base away. V gene TRBV28 combines with J gene TRBJ2-7; 8 nucleotides line up with TRBD2. The germline V gene has CDR1 MDHEN and CDR2 SYDVKM. The CDR3 spans 14 residues. Trimming took 5 bases from V and 6 from J; bases not matched to a gene: 9. The CDR3 is CASSLSGGQSEQYF. CDR3 DNA: TGTGCCAGCAGTCTATCGGGGGGGCAGTCCGAGCAGTACTTC.

The chain employs TRBV10-2 and TRBJ2-1; possible D gene TRBD2, 6 bases. The CDR3 loop spans 15 amino acids. Per germline, CDR1 WSHSY and CDR2 SAAADI. V was pared by 7 bases and J by 0 bases, with 13 bases between. CDR3 sequence reads: CASTQGTLSYNEQFF. CDR3 nucleotide sequence: TGCGCCAGCACCCAAGGGACTCTCTCCTACAATGAGCAGTTCTTC.

This sequence joins TRBV11-2 and TRBJ2-1; D assignment may be TRBD1 or TRBD2 (5 bases each). The J call may be mistaken, given a closer DNA end match to TRBJ2-7. The length of the CDR3 is 16 residues. CDR1 and CDR2 from the germline V gene are SGHAT and FQNNGV. This CDR3 reads CASSRDVLSSYNEQYF. DNA of the CDR3: TGTGCCAGCAGCCGGGACGTCCTTAGCTCCTACAATGAGCAGTACTTC.

The chain couples TRBV3-1 to TRBJ2-7; the match to TRBD1 covers 10 bases. V lost 2 bases and J lost 7; bases outside the gene matches: 11. The germline gives CDR1 LGHDT, CDR2 YNNKEL (reference sequence). The CDR3 consists of 16 residues. In DNA form, the CDR3 reads TGTGCCAGCAGCCAACAAGGGACAGGGGCTAACAATGAGCAGTACTTC. Its protein is CASSQQGTGANNEQYF.

This clonotype turned up a few times. The chain joins TRBV21-1 to TRBJ2-3; TRBD1 reflects the table's D call only, with no check against the DNA. TRBV21-1 counts as a pseudogene. CDR3 length: 18 amino acids. CDR3 region: CASSPRVGLGGSTDTQYF. In DNA, the CDR3 is TGTGCTAGCAGCCCTAGGGTGGGGCTTGGCGGGAGCACAGATACGCAGTATTTT.

Notes on this clonotype: The junction and the germline gene differ at one end; a read error may be behind it. J is TRBJ2-7 and V is TRBV5-6, with a possible D match to TRBD2 (5 bases). The CDR3 sequence is 17 residues long. Germline CDR1 reads SGHDT; CDR2 reads YYEEEE. CDR3 residues: CASSRRKSGVVSDEQYF. The CDR3 nucleotides read TGTGCCAGCAGCCGACGAAAAAGCGGAGTAGTCTCCGACGAGCAGTACTTC.

This clonotype appeared a few times. This chain uses TRBV10-3 with TRBJ1-5; no clear D gene. The CDR3 covers 13 residues. CDR1 is ENHRY, CDR2 SYGVKD, per germline. Trimming stripped 7 bases from V and 4 bases from J, with 11 bases between. Here the CDR3 reads CAITPDQNQPQHF. DNA of the CDR3: TGTGCCATCACCCCGGACCAAAATCAGCCCCAGCATTTT.

In its sample, this clonotype was seen a few times. The V gene is TRBV4-2, the J gene TRBJ2-3; no firm D call. Germline-derived CDR1 and CDR2 are LGHNA and YNFKEQ. This CDR3 region has 15 residues. The V and J ends lost 6 bases and 3 bases respectively, with 16 bases between them. The CDR3 loop is CASSPVESGTDTQYF. Written as DNA, the CDR3 is TGTGCCAGCAGTCCCGTAGAGTCTGGAACAGATACGCAGTATTTT.

CDR3 region: CASSYNKDEQYF. In nucleotides, the CDR3 is TGCGCCAGCAGCTATAACAAGGACGAGCAGTACTTC. The chain combines TRBV5-1 with TRBJ2-7; D unresolved. This CDR3 comprises 12 residues. V lost 3 bases and J 5 bases, leaving 9 bases between the germline ends. Germline V gives CDR1 SGHRS, CDR2 YFSETQ. The complete variable domain, with remaining parts taken from reference TRBV5-1 and TRBJ2-7, reads KAGVTQTPRYLIKTRGQQVTLSCSPISGHRSVSWYQQTPGQGLQFLFEYFSETQRNKGNFPGRFSGRQFSNSRSEMNVSTLELGDSALYLCASSYNKDEQYFGPGTRLTVT.

Note on this clonotype: This may be a read error, as it is one base from a much larger clone. The chain is built from TRBV10-3 and TRBJ2-1, with TRBD2 matching over 9 bases. Germline V CDR1 and CDR2: ENHRY, SYGVKD. The CDR3 extends over 16 amino acids. The CDR3 loop reads CTISGSGTSSYNEQFF. As DNA, the CDR3 is TGTACCATCAGTGGGTCCGGGACTAGCAGTTACAATGAGCAGTTCTTC.

J is TRBJ2-7 and V is TRBV4-1, with D perhaps matching TRBD2 (5 bases). The CDR3 is 13 amino acids. Germline V gene sequence: CDR1 MGHRA, CDR2 YSYEKL. V shed 4 bases and J shed 4 bases, with 11 bases lying between them. This CDR3 is CASSPPRAYEQYF. For the CDR3, the DNA is TGCGCCAGCAGCCCCCCGAGGGCATACGAGCAGTACTTC.

This clonotype was seen just once. The rearrangement joins TRBV14 to TRBJ1-1, with a weak D call TRBD1 (5 bases). Germline V gene lookup returns CDR1 SGHDN and CDR2 FVKESK. CDR3 size: 16 residues. Deletions cut 1 base from V and 4 bases from J, with 16 bases between. Here the CDR3 reads CASSQAQGTILTEAFF. Here the CDR3 DNA reads TGTGCCAGCAGCCAAGCGCAGGGAACTATTCTCACTGAAGCTTTCTTT.

V and J are TRBV12-3 or TRBV12-4 and TRBJ2-3, with TRBD2 matching 7 bases. V lost 3 bases and J lost 4; bases outside the gene matches: 4. The CDR3 totals 14 residues. This CDR3 reads CASSFGGTADTQYF. CDR3 coding DNA: TGTGCCAGCAGTTTCGGGGGGACCGCAGATACGCAGTATTTT.